Below are 25 T cell receptor beta chains sequenced from a single sample in a study of response to subunit inactivated influenza vaccine. MiXCR, run by TCRdb on the RT-PCR reads, gives a single entry per CDR3 protein. The sample lists 650,000 to 800,000 distinct CDR3 sequences, roughly 13% seen once, with 5.5% to 7% in the top ten. The material sequenced was PBMCs from blood, taken around two weeks before vaccination. Every receptor here comes from a man aged 45-65 years who received an inactivated influenza vaccine.

This clonotype has only one observation. The rearrangement uses TRBV19 and TRBJ2-1; D call uncertain. Germline CDR1 is LNHDA and CDR2 is SQIVND (reference sequence). The CDR3 runs to 15 residues. Trimming stripped 4 bases from V and 0 bases from J, with 10 bases between. CDR3 protein: CASSTGVRSYNEQFF. The CDR3 bases are TGTGCCAGTAGTACCGGCGTTCGCTCCTACAATGAGCAGTTCTTC.

This chain links TRBV5-1 with TRBJ2-3, with TRBD2 as a possible D gene (6 bases). Deletions cut 0 bases from V and 0 bases from J, with 32 bases between. Germline assignment: CDR1 SGHRS and CDR2 YFSETQ. This CDR3 has 23 amino acids. CDR3 in amino acids: CASSLASDLWDSYFSGSTDTQYF. CDR3 coding DNA: TGCGCCAGCAGCTTGGCCAGCGACCTCTGGGACTCTTATTTTAGTGGGAGCACAGATACGCAGTATTTT.

The rearrangement links TRBV11-2 to TRBJ2-7; 8 bases fit TRBD1. CDR3 size: 16 residues. The V and J ends lost 5 bases and 0 bases, in that order; junction bases with no gene match: 9. Germline V gene sequence: CDR1 SGHAT, CDR2 FQNNGV. The CDR3 here is CASSHPGGQGSYEQYF. The CDR3 nucleotides read TGTGCCAGCAGCCACCCCGGAGGACAGGGCTCCTACGAGCAGTACTTC.

In this sample, this clonotype turned up a few times. The chain couples TRBV4-3 to TRBJ2-1, with D perhaps TRBD1 (5 bases). The CDR3 loop spans 17 amino acids. The V gene's germline CDR1 is LGHNA and CDR2 YSLEER. V was clipped by 4 bases and J by 0 bases, with 16 bases between them. DNA for the CDR3: TGCGCCAGCAGCCCCTCTAGGGGCCCCTTCTCCTACAATGAGCAGTTCTTC. Translated, it gives CASSPSRGPFSYNEQFF.

This chain connects TRBV18 to TRBJ1-1, with D tentatively TRBD1 (5 bases). The CDR3 length is 15 residues. Germline loops: CDR1 KGHSH, CDR2 LQKENI. The V end lost 0 bases, the J end lost 3 bases, and 11 bases lay between the germline ends. The CDR3 is CASSPPSGSDTEAFF. CDR3 DNA: TGTGCCAGCTCACCACCCTCAGGGTCAGACACTGAAGCTTTCTTT.

The rearrangement joins TRBV7-2 to TRBJ2-3, with a possible D match to TRBD1 (6 bases). V was clipped by 5 bases and J by 0 bases, with 15 bases between them. This CDR3 is 16 amino acids long. Germline loops: CDR1 SGHTA, CDR2 FQGNSA. CDR3 in DNA: TGTGCCAGCAGCCCCACAGGGAGACCTAGCACAGATACGCAGTATTTT. This translates into CASSPTGRPSTDTQYF.

In its sample, this clonotype was seen a few times. The chain couples TRBV10-3 to TRBJ2-7, with D unresolved. The length of the CDR3 is 14 residues. V shed 6 bases and J shed 2 bases, with 14 bases lying between them. The germline V gene encodes CDR1 ENHRY and CDR2 SYGVKD. The DNA for the CDR3 is TGTGCCATCAGGGAAACAGCCGTTACCTACGAGCAGTACTTC. This codes for CAIRETAVTYEQYF.

The V gene is TRBV12-3 or TRBV12-4, the J gene TRBJ2-7; TRBD1 is a possible D gene (6 bases). This CDR3 has 13 residues. The V end was cut by 4 bases, the J end by 5 bases, with 12 bases between. CDR3 amino acids: CASSWNRADEQYF. CDR3 bases: TGTGCCAGCAGTTGGAACAGGGCGGACGAGCAGTACTTC.

The chain carries TRBV29-1 and TRBJ2-7; perhaps D is TRBD1 or TRBD2 (5 bases each). The CDR3 sequence is 13 residues long. In germline, CDR1 is SQVTM, CDR2 ANQGSEA. Between the trimmed V and J ends, which lost 5 bases and 2 bases, there was a span of 13 bases. The DNA for the CDR3 is TGCAGCGTTAGAGGGGCTCTTACCTACGAGCAGTACTTC. Amino acids: CSVRGALTYEQYF.

This clonotype showed up just a few times. The V and J genes are TRBV21-1 and TRBJ1-5; TRBD1 is taken as the D call from the table, unchecked against the DNA. TRBV21-1 is annotated as a pseudogene. The CDR3 sequence is 16 residues long. CDR3 sequence reads: CASSHRTWGVRQPQHF. Written as DNA, the CDR3 is TGTGCCAGCAGCCACCGAACGTGGGGGGTCCGACAGCCCCAGCATTTT.

This clonotype was seen more than once but under ten times. The chain uses TRBV11-2 and TRBJ2-7; D is unclear. V lost 0 bases, J lost 0 bases, and 9 bases lay in between. The germline gives CDR1 SGHAT, CDR2 FQNNGV. This CDR3 region has 15 residues. The CDR3 reads CASSLEAHTSYEQYF. CDR3 sequence (DNA): TGTGCCAGCAGCTTAGAGGCGCACACCTCCTACGAGCAGTACTTC.

This clonotype was counted between two and nine times. The chain employs TRBV27 and TRBJ1-3; the match to TRBD1 covers 7 bases. V dropped 3 bases and J dropped 3; count of bases not matched to a gene: 5. From germline, CDR1 is MNHEY and CDR2 SMNVEV (reference sequence). The CDR3 length is 15 residues. This CDR3 is CASSFQAGGGNTIYF. In nucleotides, the CDR3 is TGTGCCAGCAGTTTTCAGGCAGGGGGTGGAAACACCATATATTTT.

This chain links TRBV27 with TRBJ1-6, with TRBD1 matching over 12 bases. The CDR3 length is 17 residues. CDR1 is MNHEY, CDR2 SMNVEV, per germline (reference sequence). V gave up 5 bases and J gave up 6 bases; unmatched junction bases: 8. For the CDR3, the DNA is TGTGCCAGCAGTCCGGGGACAGGGGGCGCGGGTAATTCACCCCTCCACTTT. Its protein is CASSPGTGGAGNSPLHF.

The chain uses TRBV4-3 and TRBJ2-7; D possibly matches TRBD1 or TRBD2 (5 bases each). V lost 5 bases, J lost 2 bases, and 16 bases lay in between. This CDR3 has 15 amino acids. Per the germline V gene, CDR1 is LGHNA and CDR2 is YSLEER. The CDR3 DNA sequence: TGCGCCAGCAGCTCCGGGGTGGGGGAGACCTACGAGCAGTACTTC. As protein: CASSSGVGETYEQYF.

This clonotype was seen a handful of times. The chain employs TRBV12-3 or TRBV12-4 and TRBJ2-1; 9 nucleotides align to TRBD2. The ends lost 7 bases at V and 7 bases at J; junction bases unmatched: 14. The CDR3 extends over 16 amino acids. The CDR3 loop reads CASTLTLNLAGNEQFF. In DNA form, the CDR3 reads TGTGCCAGCACTCTGACCCTGAACCTAGCGGGGAATGAGCAGTTCTTC.

The chain couples TRBV5-1 to TRBJ1-1, with TRBD1 identical over 11 bases. The germline CDR1 and CDR2 sequences are SGHRS and YFSETQ. V was pared by 4 bases and J by 4 bases, with 9 bases of the junction left unmatched. CDR3 length: 16 amino acids. The CDR3 bases are TGCGCCAGCAGCCTAAGGACAGGGGGCGCGGGCACTGAAGCTTTCTTT. Its protein product is CASSLRTGGAGTEAFF.

The chain is built from TRBV7-9 and TRBJ1-1; D is uncertain. The CDR3 consists of 16 residues. Trimming took off 5 bases at V and 0 bases at J, with 16 bases between the two ends. Germline V gene data show CDR1 as SEHNR and CDR2 as FQNEAQ (reference sequence). The CDR3 nucleotides are TGTGCCAGCAGCCCGGAGCTAGGAAGGATGAACACTGAAGCTTTCTTT. This translates into CASSPELGRMNTEAFF.

This clonotype was picked up a small number of times. Germline is not matched at one junction end, which may reflect a read error. The chain joins TRBV7-9 to TRBJ2-7, with unresolved D. The CDR3 runs 11 residues. Per germline, CDR1 SEHNR and CDR2 FQNEAQ (reference sequence). This CDR3 reads CASSVADEQYF. In DNA form, the CDR3 reads TGTGCCAGCAGCGTAGCTGACGAGCAGTACTTC.

The table lists this clonotype with a few counts. This chain links TRBV6-2 or TRBV6-3 with TRBJ1-1; the D is unclear. Germline V gene sequence: CDR1 MNHEY, CDR2 SVGEGT. This CDR3 is 13 amino acids long. V was clipped by 3 bases and J by 5 bases, with 10 bases between them. As DNA, the CDR3 is TGTGCCAGCAGTTATCCTGGTTGGACTGAAGCTTTCTTT. Amino acid sequence: CASSYPGWTEAFF.

The chain joins TRBV4-1 to TRBJ2-7, with D maybe TRBD2 (5 bases). This CDR3 has 14 residues. Germline V gives CDR1 MGHRA, CDR2 YSYEKL. Trimming cost V 5 bases and J 1 base, with 12 bases left between them. The CDR3 coding sequence is TGCGCCAGCAGCGAGCTTCGGGGTTCCTACGAGCAGTACTTC. Translation gives CASSELRGSYEQYF.

This clonotype has only a few counts. This chain links TRBV7-6 with TRBJ1-1; D remains ambiguous. Germline-derived CDR1 and CDR2 are SGHVS and FNYEAQ. Trimming shortened V by 5 bases and J by 2 bases, and 12 bases separated the two germline ends. The CDR3 has 14 amino acids. The CDR3, as DNA: TGTGCCAGCAGCCCACCCAAAAGAAACACTGAAGCTTTCTTT. It encodes CASSPPKRNTEAFF.

The chain joins TRBV30 to TRBJ1-4; no reliable D call. Germline V lookup: CDR1 GTSNPN, CDR2 SVGIG (reference sequence). V dropped 0 bases and J dropped 4 bases, with 6 bases sitting between them. CDR3 length equals 13 residues. DNA of the CDR3: TGTGCCTGGAGTGTTAAGCTTAATGAAAAACTGTTTTTT. Protein: CAWSVKLNEKLFF.

This chain links TRBV9 with TRBJ2-2; 15 bases are shared with TRBD2. CDR3 length equals 19 residues. Trimming removed 4 bases from V and 5 bases from J; junction bases left unmatched: 12. CDR1 SGDLS and CDR2 YYNGEE come from the germline V gene. The CDR3 sequence: CASSFSGTSGRRPTGELFF. The CDR3 DNA is TGTGCCAGCAGCTTTTCCGGGACTAGCGGGAGGAGACCTACCGGGGAGCTGTTTTTT.

The chain recombines TRBV7-9 with TRBJ2-2, with a weak D call TRBD2 (5 bases). Per germline, CDR1 SEHNR and CDR2 FQNEAQ (reference sequence). The CDR3 consists of 16 residues. V lost 5 bases and J lost 5, with 18 bases in between. Here the CDR3 DNA reads TGTGCCAGCAGCCCCCTGTCGTCAGGAGGAACCGGGGAGCTGTTTTTT. This encodes CASSPLSSGGTGELFF.

This clonotype was observed many times. V usage is TRBV5-1 and J usage is TRBJ2-5; 10 bases are shared with TRBD2. The CDR3 consists of 14 residues. Unmatched junction bases numbered 4, after V lost 4 bases and J lost 4 bases. Germline CDR1 reads SGHRS; CDR2 reads YFSETQ. This CDR3 reads CASSRSGGGETQYF. Written as DNA, the CDR3 is TGCGCCAGCAGCCGGAGCGGGGGGGGAGAGACCCAGTACTTC. The full variable domain, completed using reference TRBV5-1 and TRBJ2-5, is KAGVTQTPRYLIKTRGQQVTLSCSPISGHRSVSWYQQTPGQGLQFLFEYFSETQRNKGNFPGRFSGRQFSNSRSEMNVSTLELGDSALYLCASSRSGGGETQYFGPGTRLLVL.